What follows are 13 T cell receptor beta chains derived from one specimen sequenced in a study of Tregs in tolerant kidney transplant recipients. Sequenced by immunoSEQ multiplex PCR; TCRdb stores in-frame clones only, minus some. The sample has about 73,000 clones; around 93% are singletons. This specimen was Tregs from blood, taken before the transplant. These receptors were obtained from a human donor who received a combined kidney and bone marrow transplant.

Turning to this clone: Other DNA sequences within the sample encode an identical CDR3. The rearrangement joins TRBV7-9 to TRBJ1-2, with D maybe TRBD1 (5 bases). The CDR3 spans 13 residues. Trimming removed 2 bases at V and 3 bases at J, with 7 bases between. Germline lookup yields CDR1 SEHNR and CDR2 FQNEAQ (reference sequence). Here the CDR3 reads CASSLQTDYGYTF. The CDR3 nucleotides are TGTGCCAGCAGCTTACAGACAGACTATGGCTACACCTTC.

The chain is built from TRBV28 and TRBJ2-5; 10 positions agree with TRBD2. This CDR3 is 16 amino acids long. Germline trimming cut 4 bases from V and 5 bases from J; bases unmatched to any gene: 10. The germline gives CDR1 MDHEN, CDR2 SYDVKM. CDR3 coding DNA: TGTGCCAGCAGTTCTGTTCTAGCGGGAGTCGGTGAGACCCAGTACTTC. Translating gives CASSSVLAGVGETQYF.

V and J are TRBV29-1 and TRBJ1-5, with 8 bases fitting TRBD1. The CDR3 loop spans 13 amino acids. Germline loops: CDR1 SQVTM, CDR2 ANQGSEA. Unmatched junction bases numbered 5, after V lost 5 bases and J lost 5 bases. CDR3 protein: CSVRQGNDQPQHF. The CDR3, as DNA: TGCAGCGTTCGACAGGGGAACGATCAGCCCCAGCATTTT. Together with reference TRBV29-1 and TRBJ1-5, the CDR3 gives the full variable domain: SAVISQKPSRDICQRGTSLTIQCQVDSQVTMMFWYRQQPGQSLTLIATANQGSEATYESGFVIDKFPISRPNLTFSTLTVSNMSPEDSSIYLCSVRQGNDQPQHFGDGTRLSIL.

The gene calls are TRBV6-1 and TRBJ2-2; maybe TRBD2 (6 bases). V shed 6 bases and J shed 2 bases, with 13 bases lying between them. CDR1 is MNHNS, CDR2 SASEGT, per germline. The CDR3 covers 15 residues. In nucleotides, the CDR3 is TGTGCCAGCAGCCCTCTAGCGATAAACACCGGGGAGCTGTTTTTT. It yields the protein CASSPLAINTGELFF.

J is TRBJ1-1 and V is TRBV14; no firm D call. Germline loops: CDR1 SGHDN, CDR2 FVKESK. CDR3 length: 15 amino acids. Trimming took off 4 bases at V and 3 bases at J, with 15 bases between the two ends. For the CDR3, the DNA is TGTGCCAGCAGCCTAAGGACCGTGATGGACACTGAAGCTTTCTTT. Translation gives CASSLRTVMDTEAFF.

The gene calls are TRBV18 and TRBJ2-1; D is uncertain. Germline assignment: CDR1 KGHSH and CDR2 LQKENI. The CDR3 extends over 12 amino acids. V shed 1 base and J shed 13 bases, with 11 bases lying between them. The CDR3 is CASSPRNLGQFF. The CDR3 DNA reads as TGTGCCAGCTCACCACGTAACCTAGGCCAGTTCTTC.

The chain employs TRBV6-1 and TRBJ2-3; 7 bases line up with TRBD1. Germline CDR1 and CDR2: MNHNS and SASEGT. The V and J ends lost 5 bases and 3 bases, in that order; junction bases with no gene match: 8. The CDR3 length is 15 residues. The CDR3 nucleotides read TGTGCCAGCAGTACCCGGGACAGAACTACAGATACGCAGTATTTT. Its protein is CASSTRDRTTDTQYF.

This clone occurred once. The genes are TRBV19 and TRBJ1-2, with D possibly matching TRBD1 (5 bases). Germline V gene sequence: CDR1 LNHDA, CDR2 SQIVND (reference sequence). V was cut by 6 bases and J by 4 bases, with 9 bases left in between. The CDR3 has 12 residues. In nucleotides, the CDR3 is TGTGCCAGTAGAGGGGATCGCTATGGCTACACCTTC. Translated: CASRGDRYGYTF.

The chain joins TRBV10-3 to TRBJ2-2; 9 nucleotides agree with TRBD1. Germline-derived CDR1 and CDR2 are ENHRY and SYGVKD. With V trimmed by 10 bases and J by 5 bases, 5 bases remained unmatched. There are 13 residues in the CDR3. The CDR3 nucleotides read TGTGCCACTTACAGGGGGCGAACCGGGGAGCTGTTTTTT. Translating gives CATYRGRTGELFF.

The rearrangement uses TRBV29-1 and TRBJ2-7; TRBD2 matches at 7 bases. Germline V lookup: CDR1 SQVTM, CDR2 ANQGSEA. V was clipped by 4 bases and J by 0 bases; unmatched bases: 3. There are 13 residues in the CDR3. CDR3 in amino acids: CSVGGGSSYEQYF. In DNA, the CDR3 is TGCAGCGTTGGGGGCGGGAGCTCCTACGAGCAGTACTTC.

The rearrangement links TRBV7-3 to TRBJ2-2; the match to TRBD2 covers 10 bases. Germline CDR1 and CDR2: SGHTA and FQGTGA. The CDR3 is 15 residues long. Unmatched junction bases numbered 5, after V lost 5 bases and J lost 5 bases. The CDR3 DNA reads as TGTGCCAGCAGCCCTAGCGGGAGCCGAACCGGGGAGCTGTTTTTT. Protein product: CASSPSGSRTGELFF.

The chain couples TRBV7-2 to TRBJ2-7; perhaps TRBD2 as D (6 bases). The CDR3 has 15 residues. The V end lost 1 base, the J end lost 5 bases, and 15 bases lay between the germline ends. In germline, CDR1 is SGHTA, CDR2 FQGNSA. The CDR3 DNA reads TGTGCCAGCAGCTTAGTCGGTAGGGGAGGAAACGAGCAGTACTTC. It translates to CASSLVGRGGNEQYF.

This chain links TRBV18 with TRBJ1-3; a possible D gene is TRBD1 (6 bases). V was pared by 3 bases and J by 0 bases, with 12 bases between. Per germline, CDR1 KGHSH and CDR2 LQKENI. This CDR3 comprises 16 residues. The CDR3 coding sequence is TGTGCCAGCTCACCCCGACAGGCTTTCTCTGGAAACACCATATATTTT. It encodes CASSPRQAFSGNTIYF.